Here is one T cell receptor (beta chain) with its context. The target antigen is unknown. The data derive from a study of radiotherapy plus CTLA-4 blockade in lung cancer. Study details: Disease control was seen in approximately 30% of patients, objective responses in roughly 19%. Regarding the study as a whole: Radiotherapy plus ipilimumab was followed by expansion in blood of tumor-derived TCR clones.

CTLA-4 blockade with ipilimumab, together with focal radiation, was given to patients with chemo-refractory metastatic non-small-cell lung cancer. Looked up from germline, CDR1 is SGHDT and CDR2 is YYEEEE. CDR3 length: 15 amino acids. The ends were cut back, 0 bases at V and 6 bases at J, with 13 bases in the middle. Profiling relied on immunoSEQ multiplex PCR, and the TCRdb table lists in-frame clones only, not all of them. This sample has tens of thousands of clones; 75% to 85% occur once, and the top ten carry around 4.2%. This clonotype originated in a human donor with non-small cell lung cancer who had a partial response to radiotherapy plus ipilimumab. The sample was peripheral blood, taken from a patient treated with radiotherapy plus ipilimumab. The rearrangement links TRBV5-6 to TRBJ2-4; the D gene is possibly TRBD1 (5 bases). The CDR3 here is CASSLVKAGRNIQYF. CDR3 DNA sequence: TGTGCCAGCAGCTTGGTAAAGGCAGGGCGAAACATTCAGTACTTC.